Included here is one T cell receptor beta chain sequence, with context. Antigen: not known. The assay was immunoSEQ multiplex PCR, and TCRdb's table has in-frame clones only and misses some. The sample records some 20,000 clones, under 70% being singletons. The V and J ends lost 3 bases and 4 bases, in that order; junction bases with no gene match: 6. The germline V gene has CDR1 SGHRS and CDR2 YFSETQ. CDR3 size: 16 residues. The data belong to a study of Tregs in tolerant kidney transplant recipients. Study as a whole: Sorting of CD4+CD25+CD127- cells followed 3-day belatacept mixed lymphocyte reactions, sometimes with roughly five-day graft donor restimulation. Sorting used antibodies to exclude donor cells.

Points from the study as a whole: This study did not directly address biological reproducibility.

Material for sequencing was Tregs from blood cultured with allogeneic cells. The origin of this receptor is a human donor in good health. This chain uses TRBV5-1 with TRBJ2-2; 10 bases are a match to TRBD1. CDR3 residues: CASSWRQGAGTGELFF. CDR3 DNA: TGCGCCAGCAGCTGGAGACAGGGGGCGGGCACCGGGGAGCTGTTTTTT. The whole variable domain, filled in from reference TRBV5-1 and TRBJ2-2, reads KAGVTQTPRYLIKTRGQQVTLSCSPISGHRSVSWYQQTPGQGLQFLFEYFSETQRNKGNFPGRFSGRQFSNSRSEMNVSTLELGDSALYLCASSWRQGAGTGELFFGEGSRLTVL.